The T cell receptor beta chain under discussion was sequenced for a study of T cell changes during pregnancy in multiple sclerosis. Sequenced by immunoSEQ multiplex PCR; TCRdb stores in-frame clones only, minus some. Found here are roughly 120,000 clones, about 90% of them singletons; the top ten hold 1.5%. J lost 2 bases, V lost 0 bases, and 15 bases had no gene match. CDR1 LNHNV and CDR2 YYDKDF come from the germline V gene (reference sequence). The CDR3 covers 21 residues. Sequenced here: peripheral blood, sampled in the third trimester of pregnancy. The chain carries TRBV15 and TRBJ2-3; 12 bases fit TRBD2. This clonotype was obtained from a female donor with multiple sclerosis, enrolled in a pregnancy study. The CDR3 sequence is CATSRDYGGLAGGIFTDTQYF. In DNA form, the CDR3 reads TGTGCCACCAGCAGAGATTACGGTGGCCTAGCGGGAGGGATTTTCACAGATACGCAGTATTTT.